This T cell receptor (beta chain) was sequenced in a study of blood T cell dynamics during melanoma immunotherapy. As to time point: pre-treatment baseline. Using immunoSEQ multiplex PCR, the repertoire was profiled, and TCRdb retains in-frame clones only, with some absent. This table has around 13,000 clones, around 85% appearing once. The CDR3 runs 15 residues. Trimming shortened V by 2 bases and J by 4 bases, and 13 bases separated the two germline ends. Germline CDR1 MGHRA, CDR2 YSYEKL. The sample consisted of blood, taken from a patient treated with checkpoint blockade. This rearrangement joins TRBV4-1 to TRBJ2-3, with D possibly being TRBD1 or TRBD2 (5 bases each). This sequence originates from a human donor with melanoma. The CDR3 region has the DNA TGCGCCAGCAGCCAAAGTTGGGACGGCGCAGATACGCAGTATTTT. Encoded protein: CASSQSWDGADTQYF.